Described below is a single T cell receptor beta chain sequence and its context. This sample is drawn from a study of blood T cell repertoires in COVID-19. Study as a whole: PBMCs, B-cell-depleted T cells, or T cells provided the cDNA or gDNA that made up the material.

V lost 4 bases and J 0 bases, leaving 19 bases between the germline ends. The germline gives CDR1 SGHRS, CDR2 YFSETQ. This CDR3 contains 17 residues. Authors' methods: Reference gene primers were amplified, and this amplification served to estimate nucleated cell counts. Using immunoSEQ multiplex PCR, the repertoire was profiled, and TCRdb retains in-frame clones only, with some absent. That table furnishes V, J and clone size, whereas the DNA furnished D and trimming. The table lists over 95,000 clones, 80% to 85% of them singletons. The J gene is TRBJ2-5, the V gene TRBV5-1; perhaps TRBD1 as D (6 bases). This sequence originates from a man between 65 and 85 years old with active or convalescent COVID-19. The source material was peripheral blood. The CDR3 DNA sequence: TGCGCCAGCAGCCGGACAGATCGTCGTGGGTACCAAGAGACCCAGTACTTC. It is translated as CASSRTDRRGYQETQYF.